The sequence of this TCR beta chain was determined in a study of cytomegalovirus exposure and HLA in healthy donors. PCR was performed using 60 Vbeta and 13 Jbeta primers. Produced via immunoSEQ multiplex PCR; TCRdb's table is partial and in-frame only. Of under 200,000 clones in the sample, about three quarters are singletons; the top ten hold approximately 2.3%. The sample was PBMCs. The receptor's source is a female donor in good health and CMV-seronegative.

DNA of the CDR3: TGCGCCAGCAGCTTCGTTACAGGGGGCAGCGGGGAGCTGTTTTTT. This gives the protein CASSFVTGGSGELFF. The J gene is TRBJ2-2, the V gene TRBV5-1; 9 bases map to TRBD1. The germline CDR1 and CDR2 sequences are SGHRS and YFSETQ. J was trimmed by 7 bases and V by 2 bases; bases with no gene match: 6. The CDR3 covers 15 residues.